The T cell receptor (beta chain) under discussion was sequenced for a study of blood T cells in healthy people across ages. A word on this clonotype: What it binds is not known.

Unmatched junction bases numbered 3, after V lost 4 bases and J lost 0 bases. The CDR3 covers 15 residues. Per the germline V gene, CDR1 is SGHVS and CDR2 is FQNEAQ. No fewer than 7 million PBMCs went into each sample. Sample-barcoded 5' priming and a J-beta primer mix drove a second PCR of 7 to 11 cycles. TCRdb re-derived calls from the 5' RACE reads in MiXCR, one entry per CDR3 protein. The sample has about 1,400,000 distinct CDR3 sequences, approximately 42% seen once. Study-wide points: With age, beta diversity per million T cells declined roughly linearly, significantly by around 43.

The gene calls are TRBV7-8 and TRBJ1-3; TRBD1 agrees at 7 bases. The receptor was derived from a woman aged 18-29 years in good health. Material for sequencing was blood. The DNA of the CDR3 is TGTGCCAGCAGCTGGGGACAGACCTCTGGAAACACCATATATTTT. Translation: CASSWGQTSGNTIYF.